The clone carrying this T cell receptor (beta chain) was observed a few times. Antigen specificity is unknown. This entry comes from a study of blood T cells in healthy people across ages. Background on the study: Template switching picked up about one barcoded beta molecule for each two T cells.

The CDR3 is 16 residues long. Germline loops: CDR1 SGDLS, CDR2 YYNGEE. V was trimmed by 1 base and J by 0 bases, leaving 10 bases between them. Study findings and constraints: A roughly linear age-dependent decrease characterized TCR beta diversity per million T cells. More naive CD4+ cells and higher diversity were found in long-lived than in aged donors.

Primed by a sample-barcoded 5' primer and a J-beta primer mix, a second PCR proceeded for about 7 to 12 cycles. Template switching added a 12-random-nucleotide identifier to every cDNA molecule. TCRdb re-analysed the 5' RACE reads in MiXCR, keeping a single row per CDR3 protein. The sample lists over 700,000 distinct CDR3 sequences; 50% to 65% were seen once. V usage is TRBV9 and J usage is TRBJ1-4, with no clear D. Sequences were obtained from blood. This sequence was found in a man of 80 years or more in good health. CDR3 region: CASSVSTTATNEKLFF. The CDR3 nucleotides are TGTGCCAGCAGCGTAAGCACAACTGCAACTAATGAAAAACTGTTTTTT.